Listed below are T cell receptor beta chains from one sample, sequenced in a study of a mutant IDH1 vaccine in newly diagnosed glioma. These receptors' antigens are unknown. The data were produced by immunoSEQ multiplex PCR, yet TCRdb's version contains in-frame clones alone and is incomplete. The sample has 45,000 to 55,000 clones, 60% to 85% seen once. The sequenced sample was PBMCs, obtained from a glioma patient whose treatment included an IDH1 peptide vaccine. These receptors were collected from a man aged 35-49 years with glioma. Both conserved end residues are part of each CDR3. The D gene is left open where the match is weak.

TRBJ2-7 | TRBV6-1 | NA | CASSVDGGAWEQYF
TRBJ2-3 | TRBV13 | NA | CASSGHTDTQYF
TRBJ1-4 | TRBV15 | NA | CATKGWGEEKLFF
TRBJ1-1 | TRBV7-9 | NA | CASQGSARAFF
TRBJ2-1 | TRBV10-3 | TRBD2 | CAISESRGLAGGKGNEQFF
TRBJ2-2 | TRBV5-6 | NA | CASSLGGNGELFF
TRBJ2-5 | TRBV27 | TRBD2 | CASSITPPVEGLAGGGQETQYF
TRBJ1-2 | TRBV10-2 | NA | CASEVGGGRSGYTF
TRBJ1-1 | TRBV7-6 | NA | CASSFRTDTEAFF
TRBJ2-3 | TRBV4-1 | TRBD2 | CASSQPLAFNTDTQYF
TRBJ1-1 | TRBV13 | NA | CASSLVRKSEAFF
TRBJ2-7 | TRBV19 | NA | CASSIGPASYEQYF
TRBJ2-3 | TRBV5-1 | NA | CASSSPRGGPDTQYF
TRBJ1-1 | TRBV5-6 | NA | CASSSDSLAGVNTEAFF
TRBJ2-2 | TRBV2 | TRBD2 | CASSKLAGEAGELFF
TRBJ2-1 | TRBV7-7 | NA | CASSLQSSPFHEQFF
TRBJ2-1 | TRBV11-2 | NA | CASSLGATGNEQFF
TRBJ2-1 | TRBV7-9 | TRBD2 | CASSLAVGYNEQFF
TRBJ2-2 | TRBV6-1 | NA | CASSEWGNTGELFF
TRBJ2-2 | TRBV19 | NA | CATAVGAANTGELFF
TRBJ1-2 | TRBV10-3 | NA | CAIRGGPGDRDGYTF
TRBJ2-3 | TRBV2 | TRBD2 | CASSEVGLAGGTDTQYF
TRBJ1-1 | TRBV19 | NA | CASSITPGQRMNTEAFF
TRBJ2-1 | TRBV7-2 | TRBD2 | CASSFSGTSGTYNEQFF
TRBJ1-1 | TRBV5-1 | NA | CASSAQGDTEAFF
TRBJ2-2 | TRBV7-8 | TRBD2 | CASSFLAGGPPGELFF
TRBJ1-1 | TRBV4-3 | NA | CASSQEAVQLNTEAFF
TRBJ2-7 | TRBV11-2 | NA | CASSLDGGSYEQYF